This T cell receptor beta chain was identified in a study of OX40 agonist ivuxolimab in advanced cancers. Findings of the study overall: People who partly responded at 0.1-3.0 mg/kg had some of the least clonal expansion seen.

Note on this clone: Its antigen remains unidentified.

Patients with autoimmune history or systemic immunosuppression were excluded. The CDR3 is made up of 9 amino acids. Trimming took 8 bases from V and 13 from J, leaving 11 bases between them. The V gene's germline CDR1 is SNHLY and CDR2 FYNNEI. Only in-frame clones appear in the TCRdb table, and some are missing; sequencing was by immunoSEQ multiplex PCR. Among about 83,000 clones listed, approximately 91% were seen once. The sample was CD4+ or CD8+ T cells sorted from blood, taken in a trial of the OX40 agonist ivuxolimab. The source is an adult with an advanced solid tumor such as melanoma, head and neck, liver or kidney cancer. This chain links TRBV2 with TRBJ2-5, with D possibly being TRBD2 (6 bases). CDR3 in amino acids: CASGTLRYF. Here the CDR3 DNA reads TGTGCCAGCGGGACTTTGCGGTACTTC. Drawing the rest from reference TRBV2 and TRBJ2-5, the complete variable domain is EPEVTQTPSHQVTQMGQEVILRCVPISNHLYFYWYRQILGQKVEFLVSFYNNEISEKSEIFDDQFSVERPDGSNFTLKIRSTKLEDSAMYFCASGTLRYFGPGTRLLVL.